This T cell receptor beta chain is from a study of metastatic and nonmetastatic thyroid tumors. The V gene end was trimmed by 1 base and the J gene end by 5 bases; junction bases not matched to a gene: 12. This CDR3 region has 19 residues. Looked up from germline, CDR1 is SNHLY and CDR2 is FYNNEI. Under the authors' procedure: For papillary thyroid cancer, a distant-metastasis classifier was constructed from CDR3 differences observed across clinicopathological groups. Through MiXCR, TCRdb re-clonotyped the PCR reads. None of the V and J calls come from the authors' own analysis; TCRdb made them. Here the sample spans over 45,000 clones, roughly a fifth being singletons. There were no patients who had received any treatment before thyroid surgery. This clone was found many times.

What was sequenced was blood. The TCR was taken from a male donor with papillary thyroid cancer or a benign thyroid nodule (not recorded which). Some clones in this sample may be carry-over from other donors' samples. The chain uses TRBV2 and TRBJ2-3; TRBD2 agrees at 13 bases. CDR3 protein: CASSEGKLTSGRAKDTQYF. CDR3 nucleotides: TGTGCCAGCAGTGAAGGGAAACTTACTAGCGGGAGGGCCAAAGATACGCAGTATTTT.